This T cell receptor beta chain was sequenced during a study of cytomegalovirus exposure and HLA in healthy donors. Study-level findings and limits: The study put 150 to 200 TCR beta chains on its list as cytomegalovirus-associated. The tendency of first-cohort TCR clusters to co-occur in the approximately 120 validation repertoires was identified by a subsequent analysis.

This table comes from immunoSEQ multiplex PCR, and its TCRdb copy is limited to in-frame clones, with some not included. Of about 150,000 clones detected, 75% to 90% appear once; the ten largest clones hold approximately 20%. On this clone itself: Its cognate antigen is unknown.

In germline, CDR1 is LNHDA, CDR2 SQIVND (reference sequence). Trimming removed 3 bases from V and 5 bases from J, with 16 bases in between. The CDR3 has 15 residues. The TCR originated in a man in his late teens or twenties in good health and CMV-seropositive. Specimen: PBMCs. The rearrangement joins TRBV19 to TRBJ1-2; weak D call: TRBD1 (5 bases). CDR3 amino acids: CASSIVAGQGYGYTF. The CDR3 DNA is TGTGCCAGTAGTATCGTGGCCGGCCAGGGATATGGCTACACCTTC.